Listed below are T cell receptor beta chains from one sample, sequenced in a study of blood T cell repertoires in COVID-19. The data were produced by immunoSEQ multiplex PCR, yet TCRdb's version contains in-frame clones alone and is incomplete. The sample includes fewer than 250,000 clones, 70% to 90% of them seen just once. Sequenced sample: PBMCs or T cells enriched from blood (not recorded which). Receptors originate from a woman between 35 and 50 years old with acute COVID-19. The CDR3 runs from the conserved cysteine through the conserved F or W. D genes are given only for firm matches. Some rows have no size entry. The others give once, few or many, or a class for an expanded clone.

J: TRBJ2-1
size: .
V: TRBV14
D: TRBD2
CDR3: CASSQGTSSYEQFF
DNA: TGTGCCAGCAGCCAAGGGACTAGCAGCTATGAGCAGTTCTTC

J: TRBJ2-6
size: .
V: TRBV19
D: .
CDR3: CASSMGLSGANVLTF
DNA: TGTGCCAGTAGTATGGGCCTCTCTGGGGCCAACGTCCTGACTTTC

J: TRBJ2-7
size: few
V: TRBV19
D: TRBD1
CDR3: CASTAGQGAYEQYF
DNA: TGTGCCAGTACCGCGGGACAGGGGGCCTACGAGCAGTACTTC

J: TRBJ2-3
size: .
V: TRBV7-9
D: TRBD2
CDR3: CASSPYGGSDTQYF
DNA: TGTGCCAGCAGCCCCTACGGCGGGAGTGATACGCAGTATTTT

J: TRBJ2-2
size: .
V: TRBV7-6
D: .
CDR3: CASSLGRDAGTGELFF
DNA: TGTGCCAGCAGTCTAGGGCGGGACGCGGGCACCGGGGAGCTGTTTTTT

J: TRBJ2-5
size: .
V: TRBV5-1
D: TRBD2
CDR3: CASSSGLAVTDQETQYF
DNA: TGCGCCAGCAGCTCGGGACTAGCGGTCACGGACCAAGAGACCCAGTACTTC

J: TRBJ1-1
size: .
V: TRBV7-9
D: .
CDR3: CASSSSNTEAFF
DNA: TGTGCCAGCAGCTCATCGAACACTGAAGCTTTCTTT

J: TRBJ2-3
size: .
V: TRBV4-1
D: TRBD2
CDR3: CASSPTSGSTDTQYF
DNA: TGCGCCAGCAGCCCAACTAGCGGGAGCACAGATACGCAGTATTTT

J: TRBJ1-2
size: .
V: TRBV11-2
D: .
CDR3: CASSSEGGLGRDGYTF
DNA: TGTGCCAGCAGCTCAGAGGGGGGTCTCGGTAGAGATGGCTACACCTTC

J: TRBJ1-6
size: .
V: TRBV19
D: TRBD1
CDR3: CASSRDSLYPLHF
DNA: TGTGCCAGTAGTAGGGACAGTTTGTACCCCCTCCACTTT

J: TRBJ1-5
size: few
V: TRBV9
D: .
CDR3: CASSKGISQPQHF
DNA: TGTGCCAGCAGCAAGGGGATAAGCCAGCCCCAGCATTTT

J: TRBJ2-7
size: .
V: TRBV11-3
D: .
CDR3: CASSPRDNLYEQYF
DNA: TGTGCCAGCAGCCCCCGGGACAACCTCTACGAGCAGTACTTC

J: TRBJ2-5
size: .
V: TRBV28
D: TRBD1
CDR3: CASSSTGVGGETQYF
DNA: TGTGCCAGCAGTTCAACAGGGGTAGGAGGAGAGACCCAGTACTTC

J: TRBJ1-1
size: .
V: TRBV3-1/TRBV3-2
D: .
CDR3: CASRQGGGEAFF
DNA: TGTGCCAGCAGACAGGGTGGTGGTGAAGCTTTCTTT

J: TRBJ2-1
size: .
V: TRBV5-6
D: .
CDR3: CASNLRGEQFF
DNA: TGTGCCAGCAACCTTAGGGGTGAGCAGTTCTTC

J: TRBJ2-2
size: .
V: TRBV2
D: TRBD1
CDR3: CAIRTGGTGELFF
DNA: TGTGCCATCCGGACAGGCGGCACCGGGGAGCTGTTTTTT

J: TRBJ2-7
size: .
V: TRBV7-2
D: .
CDR3: CASVIVAGAYEQYF
DNA: TGTGCCAGCGTAATCGTGGCGGGTGCCTACGAGCAGTACTTC

J: TRBJ2-3
size: .
V: TRBV29-1
D: TRBD2
CDR3: CSVDGGRGDTQYF
DNA: TGCAGCGTTGATGGCGGGAGAGGAGATACGCAGTATTTT

J: TRBJ2-1
size: .
V: TRBV29-1
D: TRBD2
CDR3: CSGGLAGGIEQFF
DNA: TGCAGCGGAGGGCTAGCGGGAGGGATTGAGCAGTTCTTC

J: TRBJ2-7
size: .
V: TRBV18
D: .
CDR3: CASSNIQTGILSSYEQYF
DNA: TGTGCCAGCTCAAATATCCAAACAGGGATTCTTTCCTCCTACGAGCAGTACTTC

J: TRBJ2-5
size: .
V: TRBV2
D: TRBD2
CDR3: CASSEGLAVQETQYF
DNA: TGTGCCAGCAGTGAAGGACTAGCGGTCCAAGAGACCCAGTACTTC

J: TRBJ2-5
size: .
V: TRBV6-5
D: .
CDR3: CASIPRRNQETQYF
DNA: TGTGCCAGCATCCCCCGGAGAAACCAAGAGACCCAGTACTTC

J: TRBJ1-3
size: .
V: TRBV28
D: .
CDR3: CASSPTLTAGLFGNTIYF
DNA: TGTGCCAGCAGCCCAACCCTCACTGCGGGACTGTTTGGAAACACCATATATTTT

J: TRBJ1-6
size: once
V: TRBV9
D: TRBD1
CDR3: CASSVDVTGSSPLHF
DNA: TGTGCCAGCAGCGTAGACGTGACAGGGAGTTCACCCCTCCACTTT

J: TRBJ2-7
size: .
V: TRBV2
D: TRBD2
CDR3: CASHSIIHGPERDYHYEQYF
DNA: TGTGCCAGCCACTCTATAATCCACGGCCCGGAACGGGACTACCACTACGAGCAGTACTTC

J: TRBJ2-4
size: .
V: TRBV5-4
D: .
CDR3: CASSLGQNEYF
DNA: TGTGCCAGCAGCTTGGGGCAAAATGAGTACTTC

J: TRBJ1-1
size: .
V: TRBV28
D: .
CDR3: CASSGGDFRGAFF
DNA: TGTGCCAGCAGCGGGGGGGACTTTCGGGGAGCTTTCTTT

J: TRBJ2-2
size: .
V: TRBV6-2/TRBV6-3
D: .
CDR3: CASSYSIRVTGELFF
DNA: TGTGCCAGCAGTTACTCGATTCGGGTCACCGGGGAGCTGTTTTTT

J: TRBJ2-7
size: once
V: TRBV28
D: TRBD1
CDR3: CASSSHPRTGGLYEQYF
DNA: TGTGCCAGCAGTTCGCATCCACGGACAGGGGGCCTTTACGAGCAGTACTTC

J: TRBJ2-7
size: once
V: TRBV10-3
D: TRBD1
CDR3: CAISTGPDYEQYF
DNA: TGTGCCATCTCGACAGGGCCAGACTACGAGCAGTACTTC

J: TRBJ2-7
size: .
V: TRBV3-1/TRBV3-2
D: TRBD1
CDR3: CASSQETAPGGHEQYF
DNA: TGTGCCAGCAGCCAAGAAACCGCGCCAGGGGGCCACGAGCAGTACTTC

J: TRBJ2-3
size: .
V: TRBV6-5
D: .
CDR3: CASSYSFDRGIDTQYF
DNA: TGTGCCAGCAGTTACTCGTTCGATAGGGGTATAGATACGCAGTATTTT

J: TRBJ2-5
size: .
V: TRBV6-5
D: .
CDR3: CASSYSSGSGETQYF
DNA: TGTGCCAGCAGTTACTCTAGTGGGAGCGGGGAGACCCAGTACTTC

J: TRBJ1-2
size: .
V: TRBV9
D: .
CDR3: CASSSPEGDHYGYTF
DNA: TGTGCCAGCAGCTCCCCCGAGGGGGACCACTATGGCTACACCTTC

J: TRBJ2-7
size: .
V: TRBV6-5
D: TRBD2
CDR3: CASSYSGLAGSEQYF
DNA: TGTGCCAGCAGTTACTCCGGACTAGCGGGAAGTGAGCAGTACTTC

J: TRBJ2-5
size: .
V: TRBV7-2
D: TRBD1
CDR3: CASSLGTGLGETQYF
DNA: TGTGCCAGCAGCTTAGGGACAGGGCTGGGAGAGACCCAGTACTTC

J: TRBJ1-1
size: once
V: TRBV29-1
D: .
CDR3: CSVGQFTEAFF
DNA: TGCAGCGTTGGACAGTTCACTGAAGCTTTCTTT

J: TRBJ2-7
size: few
V: TRBV4-1
D: .
CDR3: CASSQPAGLYEQYF
DNA: TGCGCCAGCAGCCAACCCGCAGGACTCTACGAGCAGTACTTC

J: TRBJ2-7
size: .
V: TRBV6-5
D: TRBD2
CDR3: CASSYRREGVHEQYF
DNA: TGTGCCAGCAGTTATAGGCGGGAGGGTGTCCACGAGCAGTACTTC

J: TRBJ2-1
size: .
V: TRBV2
D: TRBD2
CDR3: CASSGGGRAYNEQFF
DNA: TGTGCCAGCAGTGGCGGCGGGAGGGCCTACAATGAGCAGTTCTTC

J: TRBJ2-7
size: medium-sized
V: TRBV5-4
D: TRBD2
CDR3: CASSLWTSDEQYF
DNA: TGTGCCAGCAGCTTATGGACTAGCGACGAGCAGTACTTC

J: TRBJ2-7
size: .
V: TRBV3-1/TRBV3-2
D: .
CDR3: CASSPDRLSEQYF
DNA: TGTGCCAGCAGTCCCGACAGGCTGAGCGAGCAGTACTTC

J: TRBJ2-7
size: .
V: TRBV7-2
D: TRBD2
CDR3: CASSSSGRLSYEQYF
DNA: TGTGCCAGCAGCTCAAGCGGGAGGCTCTCCTACGAGCAGTACTTC

J: TRBJ1-5
size: .
V: TRBV28
D: .
CDR3: CATSLQLAQHF
DNA: TGTGCCACCTCTCTTCAGTTGGCCCAGCATTTT

J: TRBJ2-2
size: .
V: TRBV25-1
D: .
CDR3: CASSEIGATGELFF
DNA: TGTGCCAGCAGTGAAATAGGGGCCACCGGGGAGCTGTTTTTT